These T cell receptor beta chains were read from a single sample in a study of shared clonotypes between healthy human individuals. TCRdb keeps only in-frame clones here, not all; method: immunoSEQ multiplex PCR. The sample has over a million clones, 96% seen once. The sample consisted of naive CD4+ T cells sorted from blood. The receptors stem from a man in his thirties or forties in good health. Each CDR3 is given with its conserved first and last residue. D genes are given only for firm matches. The size entry is marked missing in some rows and otherwise reads once, few, many or a size class.

j_call | d_call | v_call | clone_size | cdr3_nt | cdr3_aa
TRBJ1-2 | TRBD1 | TRBV28 | . | TGTGCCAGCAGCCGAGCCGACAGGGGTGACTATGGCTACACCTTC | CASSRADRGDYGYTF
TRBJ2-1 | . | TRBV6-5 | . | TGTGCCAGCAGTTACTCTGGGCAGGGGCTACTCGATGAGCAGTTCTTC | CASSYSGQGLLDEQFF
TRBJ2-7 | . | TRBV2 | . | TGTGCCAGCAACGGGGAAGTCTCCTACGAGCAGTACTTC | CASNGEVSYEQYF
TRBJ2-7 | . | TRBV6-6 | . | TGTGCCAGCAGTACTACCATCTCCTACGAGCAGTACTTC | CASSTTISYEQYF
TRBJ2-5 | TRBD2 | TRBV5-8 | . | TGTGCCAGCAGCTCCAGCGGGACTAGACTCCAAGAGACCCAGTACTTC | CASSSSGTRLQETQYF
TRBJ2-7 | TRBD2 | TRBV7-2 | . | TGTGCCAGCAGCTATGTAGCGGGAGCAAACGAGCAGTACTTC | CASSYVAGANEQYF
TRBJ1-2 | TRBD1 | TRBV5-4 | . | TGTGCCAGCAGCTCTACTGACAGGGGATATGGCTACACCTTC | CASSSTDRGYGYTF
TRBJ2-3 | . | TRBV18 | . | TGTGCCAGCTCCAAGGGGGGAAACACAGATACGCAGTATTTT | CASSKGGNTDTQYF
TRBJ1-5 | TRBD1 | TRBV28 | . | TGTGCCAGCAGTTTCGGGACAGCGCGGAAGCCCCAGCATTTT | CASSFGTARKPQHF
TRBJ2-3 | . | TRBV7-2 | . | TGTGCCAGCAGCTTAGTGGCGGCCTTAGGAGCAGATACGCAGTATTTT | CASSLVAALGADTQYF
TRBJ2-1 | TRBD2 | TRBV4-1 | . | TGCGCCAGCAGCCAAGAGGCTAGCGGGGCTGGAGAGGAGCAGTTCTTC | CASSQEASGAGEEQFF
TRBJ2-5 | TRBD2 | TRBV7-9 | . | TGTGCCAGCAGCTTAGTTCGGGGGGGGCAAGAGACCCAGTACTTC | CASSLVRGGQETQYF
TRBJ2-2 | . | TRBV5-1 | . | TGCGCCAGCAGCTTGTTCGCGACCGGGGAGCTGTTTTTT | CASSLFATGELFF
TRBJ1-2 | . | TRBV15 | . | TGTGCCACCAGCGCTCCCGTCGACAGGAGCTATGGCTACACCTTC | CATSAPVDRSYGYTF
TRBJ2-1 | . | TRBV9 | few | TGTGCCAGCAGCCCGCGGGATTTGCACAATGAGCAGTTCTTC | CASSPRDLHNEQFF
TRBJ2-5 | TRBD2 | TRBV7-9 | . | TGTGCCAGCAGTCCCTGGATGACTAGCGGGATAGAGACCCAGTACTTC | CASSPWMTSGIETQYF
TRBJ2-7 | . | TRBV5-1 | . | TGCGCCAGCAGCTTGGTAGCTGGACAAACCTACGAGCAGTACTTC | CASSLVAGQTYEQYF
TRBJ1-4 | . | TRBV7-9 | . | TGTGCCAGCAGCAAATCTGGATCAACTAATGAAAAACTGTTTTTT | CASSKSGSTNEKLFF
TRBJ2-7 | . | TRBV29-1 | . | TGCAGCGTTGCCGAGAGGCGGCCCTACGAGCAGTACTTC | CSVAERRPYEQYF
TRBJ2-3 | TRBD2 | TRBV5-1 | . | TGCGCCAGCAGCTTGGCAGCGGGAACAGATACGCAGTATTTT | CASSLAAGTDTQYF
TRBJ2-1 | TRBD1 | TRBV9 | . | TGTGCCAGCAGCCCCCGGACAGGGGTCTACAATGAGCAGTTCTTC | CASSPRTGVYNEQFF
TRBJ2-7 | . | TRBV7-8 | . | TGTGCCAGCGCAGCCGGGGGTTACGAGCAGTACTTC | CASAAGGYEQYF
TRBJ2-1 | TRBD2 | TRBV7-2 | . | TGTGCCAGCAGCCTATTAGCGGGTGGGACCGCGCAGTTCTTC | CASSLLAGGTAQFF
TRBJ2-1 | . | TRBV7-9 | once | TGTGCCAGCAGCTTAGTTAGCCCCAGGGAGCAGTTCTTC | CASSLVSPREQFF
TRBJ2-5 | . | TRBV7-9 | . | TGTGCCAGCAGCAAGGGCCCAGAGACCCAGTACTTC | CASSKGPETQYF
TRBJ2-1 | . | TRBV27 | . | TGTGCCAGCAGGATATCGAGGGCGAACCTATACAATGAGCAGTTCTTC | CASRISRANLYNEQFF
TRBJ1-3 | . | TRBV6-4 | . | TGTGCCAGCAGTGCCACAGCTGGAAACACCATATATTTT | CASSATAGNTIYF
TRBJ1-1 | TRBD1 | TRBV7-2 | . | TGTGCCAGCAGCTTAGGGGACACAGGGGCGGGAGCTTTCTTT | CASSLGDTGAGAFF
TRBJ2-7 | TRBD2 | TRBV5-1 | once | TGCGCCAGCAGCTTAGTTCTAGCGGGAGGTGGAGGGTCCTACGAGCAGTACTTC | CASSLVLAGGGGSYEQYF
TRBJ2-2 | . | TRBV5-5 | . | TGTGCCAGCAGCTTGGTCGTCGCTACCGGGGAGCTGTTTTTT | CASSLVVATGELFF
TRBJ2-7 | TRBD2 | TRBV5-4 | . | TGTGCCAGCAGCACATCTACTAGCGGGAGTTTCTACGAGCAGTACTTC | CASSTSTSGSFYEQYF
TRBJ2-3 | . | TRBV18 | . | TGTGCCAGCTCACCCCTAAGGACCTCAAGGGCAGATACGCAGTATTTT | CASSPLRTSRADTQYF
TRBJ2-7 | . | TRBV2 | once | TGTGCCAGCAGTGTGGACAGAAATTACGAGCAGTACTTC | CASSVDRNYEQYF
TRBJ1-1 | . | TRBV11-3 | . | TGTGCCAGCAGCTTAGTTGGGGGACACAGAGCTTTCTTT | CASSLVGGHRAFF
TRBJ2-4 | . | TRBV5-1 | . | TGCGCCAGCAGCTTGGAGCGCAAAAACATTCAGTACTTC | CASSLERKNIQYF
TRBJ1-1 | . | TRBV4-3 | . | TGCGCCAGCAGCCAAGAAATGAACACTGAAGCTTTCTTT | CASSQEMNTEAFF
TRBJ2-7 | . | TRBV5-4 | . | TGTGCCAGCAGCTACGCCTACGAGCAGTACTTC | CASSYAYEQYF
TRBJ2-7 | . | TRBV7-2 | . | TGTGCCAGCAGCCCAGGAGGATGGTCCGAGCAGTACTTC | CASSPGGWSEQYF
TRBJ2-3 | . | TRBV5-4 | . | TGTGCCAGCAGCTCTCCGAACACAGATACGCAGTATTTT | CASSSPNTDTQYF
TRBJ2-1 | . | TRBV9 | . | TGTGCCAGCAGCCCCGGACATAGCGCCCCGGGTGAGCAGTTCTTC | CASSPGHSAPGEQFF
TRBJ2-5 | TRBD1 | TRBV5-1 | . | TGCGCCAGCAGCTTGCTCGGGACAGAAGAGACCCAGTACTTC | CASSLLGTEETQYF
TRBJ2-3 | . | TRBV7-9 | . | TGTGCCAGCAGCTTAGCCCAGAGTACGCAGTATTTT | CASSLAQSTQYF
TRBJ1-1 | . | TRBV18 | . | TGTGCCAGCTCACCCAAACAGGCCGGGGGATTGAACACTGAAGCTTTCTTT | CASSPKQAGGLNTEAFF
TRBJ2-6 | . | TRBV5-4 | . | TGTGCCAGCAGCTTTGGGACGGCTGGGGCCAACGTCCTGACTTTC | CASSFGTAGANVLTF
TRBJ2-7 | . | TRBV9 | . | TGTGCCAGCAGCGGATCAACAGGGATGGAGCAGTACTTC | CASSGSTGMEQYF
TRBJ2-3 | TRBD1 | TRBV9 | . | TGTGCCAGCAGCGCTACAGGGGAAGGGACAGATACGCAGTATTTT | CASSATGEGTDTQYF
TRBJ1-1 | . | TRBV30 | . | TGTGCCTGGAAGGGAAAAGAGGTGGGGAGATGGACTGAAGCTTTCTTT | CAWKGKEVGRWTEAFF
TRBJ2-1 | . | TRBV10-1 | . | TGCGCCAGCAGTGATCTCGCTGGCGGCCGGGAGCAGTTCTTC | CASSDLAGGREQFF
TRBJ2-5 | TRBD1 | TRBV5-5 | . | TGTGCCAGCAGGTCCGGGACAGGGGTCCAAGAGACCCAGTACTTC | CASRSGTGVQETQYF